Listed below are T cell receptor beta chains from one sample, sequenced in a study of CD8 T cells in ankylosing spondylitis. TCRdb reprocessed the 5' RACE reads with MiXCR, giving one entry per CDR3 protein. The sample records over 600,000 distinct CDR3 sequences, under 20% being singletons. Sequencing was performed on blood, either unsorted or a sorted T cell fraction (not recorded which). These receptors all come from a male donor with ankylosing spondylitis. CDR3s include the opening cysteine and the closing phenylalanine or tryptophan. Each record gives: clone size, V gene, D gene, J gene, CDR3 DNA, CDR3 protein. D genes are given only for firm matches. Clone size is stated in some rows and not others, as once, few, many or a class when expanded.

>.|TRBV29-1|.|TRBJ2-5
TGCAGCGTTGAATCGCCTAGCTTAAACCAAGAGACCCAGTACTTC
CSVESPSLNQETQYF
>.|TRBV12-3/TRBV12-4|TRBD1|TRBJ1-1
TGTGCCAGCAGACCGGACAGGGGCGCTGAAGCTTTCTTT
CASRPDRGAEAFF
>few|TRBV4-3|.|TRBJ2-5
TGCGCCAGCAGCCAAGATACCTTACAAGAGACCCAGTACTTC
CASSQDTLQETQYF
>few|TRBV28|.|TRBJ2-3
TGTGCCAGCAGTTTTTGGGCACAGGGCACAGATACGCAGTATTTT
CASSFWAQGTDTQYF
>few|TRBV28|.|TRBJ1-5
TGTGCCAGCAGTCGGACGGCCCCCAGCAATCAGCCCCAGCATTTT
CASSRTAPSNQPQHF
>few|TRBV10-3|.|TRBJ2-7
TGTGCCATCAGTGTGGGCGACGGATTGGGGGAGCAGTACTTC
CAISVGDGLGEQYF
>.|TRBV5-1|.|TRBJ2-1
TGCGCCAGCAGCTCCCCGTGGGGGGGCTCCAATGAGCAGTTCTTC
CASSSPWGGSNEQFF
>few|TRBV6-1|TRBD1|TRBJ1-5
TGTGCCACCAACAGGGGAGAGGTCAATCAGCCCCAGCATTTT
CATNRGEVNQPQHF
>few|TRBV27|TRBD1|TRBJ1-1
TGTGCCAGCAGTTTATTCTCGACAGGGACTGAAGCTTTCTTT
CASSLFSTGTEAFF
>few|TRBV12-3/TRBV12-4|.|TRBJ2-2
TGTGCCAGCAGTTTTGGTAGGGCCCCCGGGGAGCTGTTTTTT
CASSFGRAPGELFF
>few|TRBV6-1|TRBD1|TRBJ1-2
TGTGCCAGCGGGCGGACAGGGGCCACCTATGGCTACACCTTC
CASGRTGATYGYTF
>many|TRBV12-3/TRBV12-4|.|TRBJ1-1
TGTGCCAGCAACCTGGGGGGCACTGAAGCTTTCTTT
CASNLGGTEAFF
>.|TRBV20-1|.|TRBJ2-1
TGCAGTGCTTGTGGGCCCCTCTCCTACAATGAGCAGTTCTTC
CSACGPLSYNEQFF
>.|TRBV12-3/TRBV12-4|.|TRBJ2-7
TGTGCCAGCAGTTGGGGGATACCCTCCTACGAGCAGTACTTC
CASSWGIPSYEQYF
>.|TRBV14|TRBD2|TRBJ2-1
TGTGCCAGCAGCCCCCAGGTGGGACTAGCGGACAATGAGCAGTTCTTC
CASSPQVGLADNEQFF
>.|TRBV20-1|.|TRBJ1-1
TGCAGTGCTAGGCAGGGGCAAACCTGGAACACTGAAGCTTTCTTT
CSARQGQTWNTEAFF
>.|TRBV20-1|.|TRBJ2-3
TGCAGTGCTACGGGGGGCAGGGTCCAAGCTAGCACAGATACGCAGTATTTT
CSATGGRVQASTDTQYF
>few|TRBV20-1|.|TRBJ1-4
TGCAGTGCTAGAGATCCCGGAGCTCTAACTAATGAAAAACTGTTTTTT
CSARDPGALTNEKLFF
>.|TRBV5-3|TRBD1|TRBJ1-5
TGTGCCAGAAGCTGGAGACAGGGGCTCGGTTGCCAGCCCCAGCATTTT
CARSWRQGLGCQPQHF
>many|TRBV15|.|TRBJ1-3
TGTGCCACCAGCAGAGAAAAAGAGAGCCGGACGTTTAGTTTT
CATSREKESRTFSF
>.|TRBV29-1|.|TRBJ1-1
TGCAGCGTGGCTACGAATATGGACACTGAAGCTTTCTTT
CSVATNMDTEAFF
>.|TRBV9|.|TRBJ2-1
TGTGCCACTTCGGGGGTTAGGTACAATGAGCAGTTCTTC
CATSGVRYNEQFF
>.|TRBV10-3|.|TRBJ1-5
TGTGCCATCAGTGATTTATCGGGCCCCCTGCATTTT
CAISDLSGPLHF
>few|TRBV7-3|TRBD1|TRBJ2-1
TGTGCCAGCAGCTTAAGGGGACAGGGGGGCAATGAGCAGTTCTTC
CASSLRGQGGNEQFF
>.|TRBV3-1|.|TRBJ2-1
TGTGCCAGCAGCCATCCTGCGGGTATTGAGCAGTTCTTC
CASSHPAGIEQFF
>few|TRBV12-3/TRBV12-4|TRBD2|TRBJ2-7
TGTGCCAGCAGTTTAAAGGGACTAGCGGGGCAATTTACCTACGAGCAGTACTTC
CASSLKGLAGQFTYEQYF
>.|TRBV12-3/TRBV12-4|.|TRBJ1-1
TGTGCCAGCAGTTTAGGATCCGGGCAGACCATGGCTTTCTTT
CASSLGSGQTMAFF
>.|TRBV29-1|TRBD2|TRBJ2-7
TGCAGCGTTAATAGCGGGAGAGGCTACGAGCAGTACTTC
CSVNSGRGYEQYF
>.|TRBV12-3/TRBV12-4|.|TRBJ1-3
TGTGCCAGCAGTTTAAGGGCTTCAGGCGGGAACACCATATATTTT
CASSLRASGGNTIYF
>.|TRBV24-1|TRBD1|TRBJ2-3
TGTGCCACCAGTGATTGGACCACAGGGGCAGATACGCAGTATTTT
CATSDWTTGADTQYF
>few|TRBV4-2|.|TRBJ2-1
TGTGCCAGCAGCCAAGAAACTAGTCATGAGCAGTTCTTC
CASSQETSHEQFF
>.|TRBV20-1|.|TRBJ2-2
TGCAGTGCTGGAGATGACGGATATACCGGGGAGCTGTTTTTT
CSAGDDGYTGELFF
>.|TRBV18|TRBD1|TRBJ2-7
TGTGCCAGCTCACCACCTGGACAGGGTCTGGGGGAGCAGTACTTC
CASSPPGQGLGEQYF
>.|TRBV5-1|TRBD2|TRBJ2-1
TGCGCCAGCAGCACCACGACTAGCGGGGGGCTCAATGAGCAGTTCTTC
CASSTTTSGGLNEQFF
>.|TRBV4-2|.|TRBJ1-2
TGTGCCAGCAGCCAAGACATGAGGATAGTCAGAAACTATGGCTACACCTTC
CASSQDMRIVRNYGYTF
>.|TRBV10-3|.|TRBJ1-2
TGTGCCATCAGTGAATCCAGGTTTGATGGCTACACCTTC
CAISESRFDGYTF
>few|TRBV11-2|.|TRBJ2-1
TGTGCCAGCATCCCAAGGGCCGGGGGGCACTACAATGAGCAGTTCTTC
CASIPRAGGHYNEQFF
>few|TRBV12-3/TRBV12-4|.|TRBJ1-6
TGTGCCAGCAGTTTACGGGGGGCAAGGGATTCACCCCTCCACTTT
CASSLRGARDSPLHF
>few|TRBV20-1|.|TRBJ2-3
TGCAGTGCCACTAGGAACACAGATACGCAGTATTTT
CSATRNTDTQYF
>few|TRBV12-3/TRBV12-4|TRBD1|TRBJ1-2
TGTGCCAGCAGTTTGAGGGACAGGCGAAACTATGGCTACACCTTC
CASSLRDRRNYGYTF
>few|TRBV5-1|TRBD1|TRBJ2-7
TGCGCCAGCAGCCTATGGACAGGGCCTACCTACGAGCAGTACTTC
CASSLWTGPTYEQYF
>.|TRBV12-3/TRBV12-4|.|TRBJ1-2
TGTGCCATCAAGACAGGACATGGCTACACCTTC
CAIKTGHGYTF
>.|TRBV5-5|TRBD2|TRBJ2-1
TGTGCCAGCATCCCAGCGGGAGCCTACAATGAGCAGTTCTTC
CASIPAGAYNEQFF
>few|TRBV29-1|.|TRBJ2-1
TGCAGCTGGAGGGACAATGAGCAGTTCTTC
CSWRDNEQFF
>.|TRBV2|TRBD1|TRBJ1-1
TGTGCCAGCAGTAGACAGGGGTCGGACACTGAAGCTTTCTTT
CASSRQGSDTEAFF
>many|TRBV3-1|.|TRBJ1-1
TGTGCCAGCAGCCAAACCACAGGGCGGAAAACTAAAGCTTTCTTT
CASSQTTGRKTKAFF
>.|TRBV20-1|.|TRBJ1-2
TGCAGTGCTAGAGACCGGGACAAGGCATATCCCTATGGCTACACCTTC
CSARDRDKAYPYGYTF
>.|TRBV6-1|.|TRBJ1-2
TGTGCCAGCAGTGAAGGATCACGAGATGGCTACACCTTC
CASSEGSRDGYTF
>few|TRBV10-3|.|TRBJ2-7
TGTGCCATCAGTGAGCCTAAATCAGGGTACGAGCAGTACTTC
CAISEPKSGYEQYF
>few|TRBV7-9|.|TRBJ1-1
TGTGCCAGCAGCCCCCCGGGTCTGGACACTGAAGCTTTCTTT
CASSPPGLDTEAFF